The source of this TCR beta chain is a study of blood T cells in healthy people across ages. General observations from the study: A roughly linear age-dependent decrease characterized TCR beta diversity per million T cells. There was no known CMV status for donors, so expanded clonotype changes were possibly confounded. More naive CD4+ cells and higher diversity marked long-lived donors relative to aged donors.

Using a J-beta primer mix together with a sample-barcoded 5' primer, a second PCR was run for about 6 to 11 cycles. TCRdb ran MiXCR on the 5' RACE reads and lists one entry per CDR3 protein. The sample contains roughly 1 million distinct CDR3 sequences, about 25% of which appear only once. Points on this clonotype: Its antigen is still unknown.

Germline V CDR1 and CDR2: MNHNS, SASEGT. The CDR3 runs 13 residues. V was shortened by 3 bases and J by 4 bases, with 9 bases between the two germline ends. This same sample was also part of a study on T cells of mothers and their children. In that study: Both sample barcodes and 2-4 random nucleotides came from the M1S primer of the second PCR.

The sequenced material came from blood. This TCR came from a girl aged 2 to 9 in good health. This rearrangement joins TRBV6-1 to TRBJ1-2; D remains ambiguous. The CDR3 DNA reads TGTGCCAGCAGTGACAGTTCCGGCTATGGCTACACCTTC. Translating it yields CASSDSSGYGYTF.